Following are 16 T cell receptor beta chains from one sample sequenced in a study of vaccination and CD4 T cells after COVID-19 (dated by TCRdb to 2022 to 2024). These receptors have no identified antigens. The treatment or condition label on this specimen signifies: approximately nine-day PBMC culture with coronavirus spike peptide pools or control peptides (ViraFEST assay). Receptor libraries were prepared by PCR. The data were produced on an Illumina iSeq 100. DNA from cultured CD4+ T cells underwent TCR sequencing with the Oncomine TCR Beta short-read assay at the Johns Hopkins FTIC core. TCRdb reran the public reads through fastp at Q25 and MiXCR, keeping productive beta chains. Here each entry gathers all rows of one CDR3 protein and keeps the most common genes and DNA. This sample has 20,000 or so distinct CDR3 sequences in its table, and over 35% of those were observed once. About 18% of the sample comes from the top ten.

The sequencing used CD4+ T cells from blood, cultured in vitro, collected before SARS-CoV-2 vaccination. Source of these receptors: a human donor who received a COVID-19 vaccine.

The rearrangement links TRBV7-2 to TRBJ1-5; 7 nucleotides align to TRBD1. This CDR3 has 15 amino acids. V lost 4 bases and J lost 1; bases outside the gene matches: 4. The germline CDR1 and CDR2 sequences are SGHTA and FQGNSA. The CDR3 is CASSWGQLSNQPQHF. The CDR3 region has the DNA TGTGCCAGCAGCTGGGGACAGCTCAGCAATCAGCCCCAGCATTTT.

This clonotype was counted only a few times. The chain links TRBV19 to TRBJ2-3; D remains ambiguous. This CDR3 is 13 amino acids long. Germline V gene sequence: CDR1 LNHDA, CDR2 SQIVND (reference sequence). V shed 3 bases and J shed 0 bases, with 4 bases lying between them. CDR3 coding DNA: TGTGCCAGTAGTATCGCCAGCACAGATACGCAGTATTTT. The encoded protein is CASSIASTDTQYF.

This clonotype was observed a handful of times. This sequence joins TRBV20-1 and TRBJ2-5; 7 nucleotides match TRBD2. Germline CDR1 DFQATT, CDR2 SNEGSKA (reference sequence). The length of the CDR3 is 14 residues. The trim removed 1 base at V and 0 bases at J, leaving 2 bases unmatched. CDR3 coding DNA: TGCAGTGCTAGAGGGCGGGAGTACCAAGAGACCCAGTACTTC. Protein: CSARGREYQETQYF.

This chain links TRBV28 with TRBJ2-3; TRBD2 aligns across 9 bases. CDR3 length equals 14 residues. V shed 11 bases and J 2 bases; nucleotides not matched to a gene: 8. Germline lookup yields CDR1 MDHEN and CDR2 SYDVKM. CDR3 loop: CAGGAGGPTDTQYF. In DNA, the CDR3 is TGTGCCGGTGGAGCGGGGGGCCCCACAGATACGCAGTATTTT.

The chain carries TRBV7-9 and TRBJ2-7, with TRBD1 identical over 7 bases. Germline V lookup: CDR1 SEHNR, CDR2 FQNEAQ (reference sequence). V shed 7 bases, J shed 0 bases, and the junction held 3 bases outside the gene matches. This CDR3 comprises 13 residues. CDR3 sequence reads: CASTRDSSYEQYF. DNA for the CDR3: TGTGCCAGCACCCGGGACAGCTCCTACGAGCAGTACTTC.

This rearrangement joins TRBV24-1 to TRBJ1-5; TRBD1 is a possible D gene (5 bases). Germline V gene lookup returns CDR1 KGHDR and CDR2 SFDVKD. The CDR3 covers 19 residues. V was pared by 0 bases and J by 1 base, with 18 bases between. As DNA, the CDR3 is TGTGCCACCAGTGATTTGCTTTCGGGTTGGGGCTTGAGCAATCAGCCCCAGCATTTT. It encodes CATSDLLSGWGLSNQPQHF.

This rearrangement joins TRBV28 to TRBJ2-2; D may be TRBD2 (6 bases). V lost 5 bases, J lost 2 bases, and 12 bases lay in between. Germline CDR1 MDHEN, CDR2 SYDVKM. The CDR3 sequence is 15 residues long. In nucleotides, the CDR3 is TGTGCCAGCAGTCGTTTCGGACTAAACACCGGGGAGCTGTTTTTT. It encodes CASSRFGLNTGELFF.

The chain links TRBV25-1 to TRBJ1-1; 9 nucleotides line up with TRBD1. Germline loops: CDR1 MGHDK, CDR2 SYGVNS. Losses at the gene ends were 6 bases for V and 3 bases for J; bases not matched to a gene: 8. This CDR3 has 15 residues. The CDR3 DNA reads as TGTGCCAGCAGGCATACAGGGGGCAAGGACACTGAAGCTTTCTTT. Amino acid sequence: CASRHTGGKDTEAFF.

The J gene is TRBJ1-2, the V gene TRBV9; D remains ambiguous. The CDR3 totals 14 residues. Trimming left V 7 bases short and J 0 bases short, with 13 bases between. Per the germline V gene, CDR1 is SGDLS and CDR2 is YYNGEE. The CDR3 coding sequence is TGTGCCAGCCGCTCGGGGTTAGCTAACTATGGCTACACCTTC. This gives the protein CASRSGLANYGYTF. The variable domain in full, with the rest retrieved from reference TRBV9 and TRBJ1-2, is DSGVTQTPKHLITATGQRVTLRCSPRSGDLSVYWYQQSLDQGLQFLIQYYNGEERAKGNILERFSAQQFPDLHSELNLSSLELGDSALYFCASRSGLANYGYTFGSGTRLTVV.

In nucleotides, the CDR3 is TGTGCCAGCAGAAAAGCGGCGACAGGGACTACCGGGGAGCTGTTTTTT. Encoded protein: CASRKAATGTTGELFF. The J gene is TRBJ2-2, the V gene TRBV21-1; the table's D call, TRBD1, was not checked against the DNA. TRBV21-1 is recorded as a pseudogene. This CDR3 region has 16 residues.

The chain joins TRBV15 to TRBJ2-1; D is unclear. V was trimmed by 5 bases and J by 6 bases, leaving 11 bases between them. Germline CDR1 is LNHNV and CDR2 is YYDKDF (reference sequence). The CDR3 runs to 13 residues. The CDR3 coding sequence is TGTGCCACCAGCCGAACTCGACGCAATGAGCAGTTCTTC. It specifies CATSRTRRNEQFF.

This clonotype was observed a few times. The chain employs TRBV25-1 and TRBJ1-4; no definite D call. Germline assignment: CDR1 MGHDK and CDR2 SYGVNS. V was trimmed by 5 bases and J by 0 bases, leaving 13 bases between them. This CDR3 has 16 residues. In DNA, the CDR3 is TGTGCCAGCAGTATTCTCGAGACCGCAACTAATGAAAAACTGTTTTTT. This sequence encodes CASSILETATNEKLFF. Based on the CDR3 plus reference TRBV25-1 and TRBJ1-4, the full variable domain is EADIYQTPRYLVIGTGKKITLECSQTMGHDKMYWYQQDPGMELHLIHYSYGVNSTEKGDLSSESTVSRIRTEHFPLTLESARPSHTSQYLCASSILETATNEKLFFGSGTQLSVL.

The chain recombines TRBV29-1 with TRBJ2-5; tentatively, D is TRBD1 (6 bases). The CDR3 is 12 amino acids. V was cut by 7 bases and J by 9 bases, with 18 bases left in between. Germline lookup yields CDR1 SQVTM and CDR2 ANQGSEA. The DNA for the CDR3 is TGCAGCGGGAGGACAGTGGGTAGTTCCCAGTACTTC. The encoded protein is CSGRTVGSSQYF.

The chain recombines TRBV11-2 with TRBJ2-2; D perhaps matches TRBD1 (5 bases). V lost 1 base to trimming and J lost 8 bases, with 8 bases between them. Germline values: CDR1 SGHAT, CDR2 FQNNGV. This CDR3 is 13 amino acids long. As DNA, the CDR3 is TGTGCCAGCAGCTTAGCCCGACAGGGGGAGCTGTTTTTT. As protein: CASSLARQGELFF.

The rearrangement uses TRBV5-1 and TRBJ1-1; TRBD1 is a possible D gene (5 bases). The germline V and J ends were trimmed by 4 bases and 1 base, with 11 bases remaining between them. Looked up from germline, CDR1 is SGHRS and CDR2 is YFSETQ. The CDR3 has 14 residues. Here the CDR3 DNA reads TGCGCCAGCAGCGCCGGAGACAGGAACACTGAAGCTTTCTTT. Amino acid sequence: CASSAGDRNTEAFF.

The V and J genes are TRBV19 and TRBJ2-2; D uncertain. The CDR3 sequence is 13 residues long. CDR1 is LNHDA, CDR2 SQIVND, per germline (reference sequence). Trimming removed 11 bases at V and 4 bases at J, with 14 bases between. The DNA for the CDR3 is TGTGCCTGCCAGACCGTGGCCACCGGGGAGCTGTTTTTT. It encodes CACQTVATGELFF.